A single sample is the source of the 15 T cell receptor beta chains below, sequenced in a study of T-cell reconstitution after alpha-beta-depleted transplantation in children. Unique molecular identifiers tagged the TCRbeta library. MiXCR was run by TCRdb on the PCR reads, yielding one entry per CDR3 protein. The sample lists about 420,000 distinct CDR3 sequences, around 15% occurring once. This specimen was PBMCs, mostly from graft donor cells, taken 360 days after TCRalphabeta/CD19-depleted stem cell transplant. These receptors originate from a boy under two years old who had a stem cell transplant for Wiskott-Aldrich syndrome, so the T cells may come from the graft donor.

This clonotype was detected only a few times. The chain employs TRBV6-5 and TRBJ2-1, with D uncertain. Trimming shortened V by 0 bases and J by 0 bases, and 12 bases separated the two germline ends. CDR1 MNHEY and CDR2 SVGAGI come from the germline V gene. This CDR3 region has 17 residues. The CDR3 loop is CASSYSFTVSSYNEQFF. Here the CDR3 DNA reads TGTGCCAGCAGTTACTCCTTCACAGTTAGCTCCTACAATGAGCAGTTCTTC.

The gene calls are TRBV6-2 or TRBV6-3 and TRBJ2-2; D possibly uses TRBD1 or TRBD2 (6 bases each). The CDR3 runs to 15 residues. Trimming removed 6 bases at V and 5 bases at J, with 16 bases between. The germline gives CDR1 MNHEY, CDR2 SVGEGT. The CDR3 DNA sequence: TGTGCCAGCAGCCTTGGCCTAGGGGGGACCGGGGAGCTGTTTTTT. Translation: CASSLGLGGTGELFF.

This clonotype was observed a handful of times. The chain links TRBV5-1 to TRBJ2-3; tentatively, D is TRBD1 (5 bases). CDR1 SGHRS and CDR2 YFSETQ come from the germline V gene. The CDR3 spans 14 residues. V was clipped by 6 bases and J by 3 bases, with 14 bases between them. CDR3 DNA sequence: TGCGCCAGCAACCTTGGGGCGTTTACAGATACGCAGTATTTT. It yields the protein CASNLGAFTDTQYF.

The chain has TRBV4-3 and TRBJ2-1; 15 bases are shared with TRBD2. Germline CDR1 LGHNA, CDR2 YSLEER. V lost 3 bases, J lost 7 bases, and 7 bases stayed unmatched. CDR3 length: 17 residues. The CDR3 loop is CASSQSGTSGRRNEQFF. As DNA, the CDR3 is TGCGCCAGCAGCCAGAGCGGGACTAGCGGGAGGAGGAATGAGCAGTTCTTC.

The gene calls are TRBV27 and TRBJ2-7; TRBD1 might be the D (6 bases). CDR1 and CDR2 (germline): MNHEY, SMNVEV (reference sequence). CDR3 length: 15 amino acids. The V end was cut by 2 bases, the J end by 5 bases, with 16 bases between. In DNA form, the CDR3 reads TGTGCCAGCAGTTTACCGGGATTACAGGGTAACGAGCAGTACTTC. Translated, it gives CASSLPGLQGNEQYF.

This clonotype ranks as medium-sized. V gene TRBV20-1 combines with J gene TRBJ2-1, with TRBD1 matching over 8 bases. V trimming: 0 bases; J trimming: 1 base; junction bases outside the gene matches: 8. Per the germline V gene, CDR1 is DFQATT and CDR2 is SNEGSKA (reference sequence). The CDR3 has 17 amino acids. CDR3 sequence: CSARDLDRGPSYNEQFF. The DNA for the CDR3 is TGCAGTGCTAGAGATCTCGACAGGGGCCCTTCCTACAATGAGCAGTTCTTC.

J is TRBJ1-2 and V is TRBV3-1; tentative D call: TRBD1 (6 bases). In germline, CDR1 is LGHDT, CDR2 YNNKEL (reference sequence). V dropped 0 bases and J dropped 3 bases, with 14 bases sitting between them. CDR3 length equals 16 residues. CDR3: CASSQEPDRSYYGYTF. The DNA of the CDR3 is TGTGCCAGCAGCCAAGAGCCGGACAGATCCTACTATGGCTACACCTTC.

This clonotype appeared a few times. V gene TRBV12-3 or TRBV12-4 combines with J gene TRBJ2-1, with TRBD2 identical over 7 bases. This CDR3 has 13 residues. V was clipped by 7 bases and J by 6 bases; unmatched bases: 6. The CDR3 DNA is TGTGCCAGCACCTTACGACTAGCCAATGAGCAGTTCTTC. This codes for CASTLRLANEQFF.

The V gene is TRBV3-1, the J gene TRBJ2-1; D is uncertain. The V gene lost 3 bases and the J gene lost 7 bases, with 7 bases spanning the gap. CDR3 size: 12 residues. The germline CDR1 and CDR2 sequences are LGHDT and YNNKEL (reference sequence). As DNA, the CDR3 is TGTGCCAGCAGCCATTCTGGGAATGAGCAGTTCTTC. It yields the protein CASSHSGNEQFF.

CDR3 coding DNA: TGTGCCAGCGTGCCGGGACAGGGTATGGGCACAGATACGCAGTATTTT. Translating gives CASVPGQGMGTDTQYF. This rearrangement joins TRBV10-3 to TRBJ2-3, with TRBD1 identical over 9 bases. The V segment lost 10 bases and the J segment 1 base; nucleotides outside the gene matches: 12. The CDR3 totals 16 residues. Germline loops: CDR1 ENHRY, CDR2 SYGVKD.

This clonotype has only a few counts. This chain connects TRBV7-6 to TRBJ2-7; 9 positions agree with TRBD1. The CDR3 has 15 amino acids. CDR1 and CDR2 (germline): SGHVS, FNYEAQ. V shed 5 bases, J shed 5 bases, and the junction held 10 bases outside the gene matches. CDR3 sequence: CASSPRTGEVNEQYF. The CDR3 DNA is TGTGCCAGCAGCCCCAGGACAGGGGAGGTCAACGAGCAGTACTTC.

This clonotype was counted only a few times. The V and J genes are TRBV20-1 and TRBJ2-1; 7 bases are a match to TRBD1. V trimming: 1 base; J trimming: 8 bases; junction bases outside the gene matches: 5. CDR3 size: 13 residues. Germline lookup yields CDR1 DFQATT and CDR2 SNEGSKA (reference sequence). CDR3 residues: CSARVDRADEQFF. The CDR3 region has the DNA TGCAGTGCTAGAGTAGACAGGGCCGATGAGCAGTTCTTC.

The DNA for the CDR3 is TGTGCCAGCAGTCAAACAGGACTGGAAGAGACCCAGTACTTC. It yields the protein CASSQTGLEETQYF. The J gene is TRBJ2-5, the V gene TRBV12-3 or TRBV12-4, with D perhaps given as TRBD1 or TRBD2 (5 bases each). The CDR3 sequence is 14 residues long. Trimming stripped 5 bases from V and 3 bases from J, with 13 bases between.

The V and J genes are TRBV5-1 and TRBJ2-1; D perhaps matches TRBD1 (7 bases). Germline-derived CDR1 and CDR2 are SGHRS and YFSETQ. This CDR3 has 18 amino acids. V was clipped by 5 bases and J by 4 bases, with 25 bases between them. DNA for the CDR3: TGCGCCAGCAGTACCCCAGTCAGGGGGGAAGGCCCGTACAATGAGCAGTTCTTC. It codes for CASSTPVRGEGPYNEQFF. Drawing the rest from reference TRBV5-1 and TRBJ2-1, the complete variable domain is KAGVTQTPRYLIKTRGQQVTLSCSPISGHRSVSWYQQTPGQGLQFLFEYFSETQRNKGNFPGRFSGRQFSNSRSEMNVSTLELGDSALYLCASSTPVRGEGPYNEQFFGPGTRLTVL.

This clonotype was counted a few times. The rearrangement joins TRBV7-2 to TRBJ2-3, with no clear D. Germline V gene sequence: CDR1 SGHTA, CDR2 FQGNSA. V lost 3 bases, J lost 0 bases, and 16 bases lay in between. The CDR3 runs to 17 residues. The CDR3 DNA reads TGTGCCAGCAGCTTGGGAATTGGGCGGAAAAGCACAGATACGCAGTATTTT. Its protein is CASSLGIGRKSTDTQYF.